The 15 T cell receptor beta chains below all came from one sample that was sequenced in a study of post-analysis software for immune sequencing data. Notes on the study in general: When patients were compared with controls, about 5 TRBV segments were more frequent, TRBV5-6, TRBV5-1 and TRBV20-1 among them.

TCR beta cDNA libraries had unique molecular identifiers. TCRdb analysed the PCR reads with MiXCR anew, one entry per CDR3 protein. The sample lists under 650,000 distinct CDR3 sequences; roughly 40% were seen once. Their antigens remain unidentified. The sample was blood. The receptors stem from a girl between 10 and 17 years old with multiple sclerosis.

This clonotype occurred once. This chain uses TRBV7-8 with TRBJ2-7; TRBD2 agrees at 10 bases. With V trimmed by 0 bases and J by 1 base, 0 bases remained unmatched. From germline, CDR1 is SGHVS and CDR2 FQNEAQ. CDR3 length: 15 residues. CDR3 DNA sequence: TGTGCCAGCAGCTTAGCTAGCGGGAGGTCCTACGAGCAGTACTTC. Amino acids: CASSLASGRSYEQYF.

The table lists this clonotype with a few counts. The J gene is TRBJ2-7, the V gene TRBV12-3 or TRBV12-4, with 10 bases matching TRBD2. V dropped 6 bases and J dropped 2; count of bases not matched to a gene: 10. CDR3 length: 16 residues. CDR3 in DNA: TGTGCCAGCAGCAACGAGACTAGCGGGTGGACCTACGAGCAGTACTTC. The encoded protein is CASSNETSGWTYEQYF.

CDR3 sequence reads: CASGQGAFRETQYF. Written as DNA, the CDR3 is TGTGCCAGCGGACAGGGGGCGTTTCGCGAGACCCAGTACTTC. The V gene is TRBV27, the J gene TRBJ2-7; 11 bases align to TRBD1. Matching the DNA end better, TRBJ2-5 makes the J call doubtful. The CDR3 runs to 14 residues. Germline V gene data show CDR1 as MNHEY and CDR2 as SMNVEV (reference sequence).

This chain connects TRBV29-1 to TRBJ1-4; no definite D call. CDR3 length: 14 amino acids. V lost 4 bases, J lost 0 bases, and 9 bases lay in between. The germline V gene has CDR1 SQVTM and CDR2 ANQGSEA. The CDR3 sequence is CSVAEGATNEKLFF. The CDR3 coding sequence is TGCAGCGTTGCAGAGGGAGCAACTAATGAAAAACTGTTTTTT. Filled out from reference TRBV29-1 and TRBJ1-4, the complete variable domain reads SAVISQKPSRDICQRGTSLTIQCQVDSQVTMMFWYRQQPGQSLTLIATANQGSEATYESGFVIDKFPISRPNLTFSTLTVSNMSPEDSSIYLCSVAEGATNEKLFFGSGTQLSVL.

This chain uses TRBV4-2 with TRBJ2-3, with 11 nucleotides matching TRBD2. V shed 4 bases, J shed 3 bases, and the junction held 12 bases outside the gene matches. The CDR3 extends over 18 amino acids. CDR1 and CDR2 (germline): LGHNA, YNFKEQ. CDR3 in amino acids: CASSPEVAGGRRTDTQYF. As DNA, the CDR3 is TGTGCCAGCAGCCCCGAGGTAGCGGGAGGGCGTAGGACAGATACGCAGTATTTT.

The rearrangement uses TRBV7-9 and TRBJ2-4, with a tentative D call TRBD1 (6 bases). This CDR3 has 18 amino acids. The germline V gene has CDR1 SEHNR and CDR2 FQNEAQ (reference sequence). The V and J ends lost 2 bases and 0 bases respectively, with 17 bases between them. The CDR3 nucleotides read TGTGCCAGCAGCTTAAACCCTCGGGACACTCTAGCCAAAAACATTCAGTACTTC. Protein product: CASSLNPRDTLAKNIQYF.

CDR3: CASSPGPRLAEAFF. The DNA of the CDR3 is TGTGCCAGCAGTCCCGGTCCGCGCCTTGCTGAAGCTTTCTTT. This chain uses TRBV7-2 with TRBJ1-1; D is ambiguous. CDR1 is SGHTA and CDR2 is FQGNSA in the germline V gene. Trimming removed 6 bases from V and 6 bases from J, with 17 bases in between. This CDR3 spans 14 amino acids.

This sequence joins TRBV6-1 and TRBJ2-3, with a tentative D call TRBD1 (6 bases). The CDR3 has 15 residues. V was shortened by 6 bases and J by 4 bases, with 17 bases between the two germline ends. Germline V gives CDR1 MNHNS, CDR2 SASEGT. The CDR3 protein is CASRSLGAGADTQYF. The CDR3 nucleotides read TGTGCCAGCAGAAGCCTGGGGGCGGGCGCAGATACGCAGTATTTT.

The V gene is TRBV7-2, the J gene TRBJ1-2, with a weak D call TRBD1 (6 bases). This CDR3 contains 15 residues. CDR1 and CDR2 (germline): SGHTA, FQGNSA. V was pared by 5 bases and J by 8 bases, with 21 bases between. The CDR3 DNA reads as TGTGCCAGCAGCCAAGGGGGGAGGGGTTTCAGCGGCTACACCTTC. This gives the protein CASSQGGRGFSGYTF.

This chain connects TRBV25-1 to TRBJ2-7; D may match TRBD1 or TRBD2 (6 bases each). The CDR3 runs to 15 residues. Germline V gene lookup returns CDR1 MGHDK and CDR2 SYGVNS. Trimming took 5 bases from V and 4 from J, leaving 18 bases between them. CDR3 protein: CASSTPETGRYEQYF. DNA of the CDR3: TGTGCCAGCAGTACCCCCGAAACAGGGAGGTACGAGCAGTACTTC.

V and J are TRBV9 and TRBJ2-5, with 11 bases that match TRBD2. CDR1 and CDR2 from the germline V gene are SGDLS and YYNGEE. Trimming removed 1 base from V and 5 bases from J; junction bases left unmatched: 7. The CDR3 runs to 16 residues. Here the CDR3 DNA reads TGTGCCAGCAGCGTATCTCGGGCTAGCGGGAGGGAGACCCAGTACTTC. Encoded protein: CASSVSRASGRETQYF.

This chain connects TRBV6-1 to TRBJ2-7; 11 bases map to TRBD2. CDR3 length: 14 residues. The germline V gene encodes CDR1 MNHNS and CDR2 SASEGT. V shed 6 bases and J 4 bases; nucleotides not matched to a gene: 5. CDR3 bases: TGTGCCAGCAGGGACGGGACTAGCGGTTACGAGCAGTACTTC. This gives the protein CASRDGTSGYEQYF.

This chain uses TRBV12-3 or TRBV12-4 with TRBJ1-1; D unresolved. The CDR3 has 13 residues. The ends were cut back, 8 bases at V and 0 bases at J, with 10 bases in the middle. The CDR3 is CASLRGMNTEAFF. In nucleotides, the CDR3 is TGTGCCAGCTTGCGAGGGATGAACACTGAAGCTTTCTTT.

The V gene is TRBV12-3 or TRBV12-4, the J gene TRBJ2-1; 13 nucleotides align to TRBD2. J lost 5 bases, V lost 7 bases, and 11 bases had no gene match. There are 17 residues in the CDR3. CDR3 DNA: TGTGCCAGCATCCCTGGACTAGCGGGGGCCCTCCACAATGAGCAGTTCTTC. This codes for CASIPGLAGALHNEQFF.

In this sample, this clonotype turned up many times. V usage is TRBV5-1 and J usage is TRBJ2-5; 8 nucleotides line up with TRBD1. CDR3 size: 15 residues. CDR1 and CDR2 from the germline V gene are SGHRS and YFSETQ. V lost 0 bases, J lost 5 bases, and 6 bases stayed unmatched. The CDR3 region has the DNA TGCGCCAGCAGCTTGGAGCCAGGGGGCAGGGAGACCCAGTACTTC. It translates to CASSLEPGGRETQYF.